This T cell receptor (beta chain) was obtained from a study of blood T cell repertoires in COVID-19 (dated by TCRdb to 2018 to 2020). Turning to the overall study: The collaborator samples originated in the United States, Italy and Spain and spanned the acute and convalescent phases of COVID-19. The material from the prospective study consisted of cDNA or gDNA derived from T cells, B-cell-depleted T cells, or PBMCs. Deeply sampled blood TCRbeta repertoires from subjects exposed to, actively infected with, or recovered from COVID-19 were included in the dataset. The repertoires were released in a freely available public database meant as a resource for research on the immune response to SARS-CoV-2. The samples were drawn from the first 160 participants of the ongoing ImmuneRACE study and from 950 to 1,500 subjects provided by 6 global collaborators. A de-identified subject ID, COVID-19 status, age in years and sex were almost always included in the sample metadata. Where available, HLA class I and class II types were taken from metadata supplied by the sample provider and were not determined by assay-based typing.

The CDR3 runs 13 amino acids, cysteine and phenylalanine included. The only DNA kept is the CDR3, 39 bases in frame from the first base. V lost 7 bases and J lost 6 bases; the stretch between them is 16 bases long. From the germline V gene, CDR1 is SNHLY and CDR2 is FYNNEI. Participants in the prospective study were aged roughly 18 to 89 years, lived in 24 United States geographic areas, and enrolled through a virtual design. To assign participants to cohorts, the prospective study relied on clinical history that participants themselves reported in a screening survey and a study questionnaire. Recovered participants in ImmuneRACE Cohort 3 were defined by two consecutive negative NP/OP PCR tests, clearance by a healthcare professional, or resolution of symptoms. In the prospective study, whole blood, serum and a nasopharyngeal or oropharyngeal swab were collected from each participant by mobile phlebotomists. Participants in the prospective study had the option to provide additional blood draws and questionnaires over an approximately two-month period. Before DNA extraction, blood samples from the prospective study were shipped at room temperature or frozen.

This clone was seen only a few times. There is no known antigen for this receptor. The sample holds no much larger clone one base away, and base qualities are not on file. Here is what the overall study found, with its caveats: Clinical and demographic metadata were provided uncurated, with the amount varying by source and participant.

TCRbeta CDR3 regions were amplified from genomic DNA using the immunoSEQ Assay, a bias-controlled multiplex PCR. Concerning the study's data processing: The number of nucleated cells in each sample was estimated from the amplification of reference gene primers within the assay. To quantify the absolute abundance of each unique TCRbeta CDR3 rearrangement, sequence reads were collapsed and filtered. For each sample, productive Simpson clonality was calculated by taking the square root of Simpson's diversity index across productive rearrangements. The table was pulled from immuneACCESS by TCRdb, which kept in-frame rearrangements only. Such tables lose some clones; where checked, under half of the loss comes from unresolved V genes, and the rest has no known cause. V and J calls plus clone size are reproduced from that table; the DNA served to infer D and trimming. The sample table shows fewer than 250,000 clones, and approximately 84% are seen once. The ten largest clones represent approximately 1.8% of the sample.

The receptor's source is a man aged 60-69 years who had recovered from COVID-19. The chain is assembled from TRBV2 and TRBJ2-7; TRBD2 is a weak D gene call, 5 bases matching. Sequenced material: PBMCs or T cells enriched from blood (not recorded which). CDR3 sequence: CASMAGLYREQYF. The bases read TGTGCCAGCATGGCGGGCCTTTACCGCGAGCAGTACTTC.